The 16 T cell receptor beta chains below were found in one sample sequenced in a study of blood T cell repertoires in COVID-19. Sequencing was performed with immunoSEQ multiplex PCR; in TCRdb, only in-frame clones are kept and a portion is missing. The data contain more than 45,000 clones, more than 80% of them singletons. Sequences were obtained from peripheral blood. The receptors were sampled from a man of 80 years or more with acute or convalescent COVID-19.

J is TRBJ2-1 and V is TRBV7-2; D gene unclear. Germline loops: CDR1 SGHTA, CDR2 FQGNSA. There are 13 residues in the CDR3. V was cut by 4 bases and J by 5 bases, with 9 bases left in between. The CDR3 nucleotides are TGTGCCAGCAGCTCAAACACAGACAATGAGCAGTTCTTC. This codes for CASSSNTDNEQFF.

Points on this clone: This sample also contains other DNA sequences that code for the same CDR3. This chain joins TRBV14 and TRBJ1-1; 7 nucleotides line up with TRBD1. Losses at the gene ends were 4 bases for V and 0 bases for J; bases not matched to a gene: 5. Germline values: CDR1 SGHDN, CDR2 FVKESK. The CDR3 contains 15 residues. Here the CDR3 reads CASSLRTGLNTEAFF. The CDR3 nucleotides are TGTGCCAGCAGCCTTCGGACAGGTTTGAACACTGAAGCTTTCTTT.

This sequence joins TRBV6-6 and TRBJ1-6; D call uncertain. V dropped 7 bases and J dropped 5 bases, with 9 bases sitting between them. Germline values: CDR1 MNHNY, CDR2 SVGAGI (reference sequence). The CDR3 spans 13 residues. The CDR3 DNA is TGTGCCAGCATATACAGAGATAATTCACCCCTCCACTTT. Amino acids: CASIYRDNSPLHF.

The rearrangement links TRBV9 to TRBJ2-5; 10 bases are shared with TRBD2. CDR1 is SGDLS and CDR2 is YYNGEE in the germline V gene. This CDR3 has 14 residues. The trim removed 2 bases at V and 5 bases at J, leaving 3 bases unmatched. The DNA of the CDR3 is TGTGCCAGCAGCGTGACTAGCGGGTGGGAGACCCAGTACTTC. As protein: CASSVTSGWETQYF.

J is TRBJ2-3 and V is TRBV5-6; D is possibly TRBD2 (5 bases). There are 16 residues in the CDR3. Trimming stripped 1 base from V and 2 bases from J, with 14 bases between. Germline V gene sequence: CDR1 SGHDT, CDR2 YYEEEE. The CDR3 DNA follows: TGTGCCAGCAGCTTGTCTCTGGACTTTATCACAGATACGCAGTATTTT. The encoded protein is CASSLSLDFITDTQYF.

This chain links TRBV18 with TRBJ2-2, with D possibly being TRBD2 (5 bases). Trimming cost V 8 bases and J 5 bases, with 6 bases left between them. The CDR3 length is 11 residues. Germline loops: CDR1 KGHSH, CDR2 LQKENI. The CDR3 reads CASRTTGELFF. The CDR3, as DNA: TGTGCCAGCCGGACTACCGGGGAGCTGTTTTTT. Complete variable domain (other parts from reference TRBV18 and TRBJ2-2): NAGVMQNPRHLVRRRGQEARLRCSPMKGHSHVYWYRQLPEEGLKFMVYLQKENIIDESGMPKERFSAEFPKEGPSILRIQQVVRGDSAAYFCASRTTGELFFGEGSRLTVL.

The chain recombines TRBV6-5 with TRBJ2-5; 7 bases are shared with TRBD1. Germline CDR1 is MNHEY and CDR2 is SVGAGI. V was pared by 4 bases and J by 4 bases, with 3 bases of the junction left unmatched. CDR3 size: 13 residues. The CDR3 protein is CASSSHRGETQYF. The CDR3 DNA reads as TGTGCCAGCAGTTCGCACAGGGGAGAGACCCAGTACTTC.

The CDR3 coding sequence is TGTGCCAGCAGCTTGGAGGGGGGGTTCTACAATGAGCAGTTCTTC. Its translation is CASSLEGGFYNEQFF. The rearrangement uses TRBV5-4 and TRBJ2-1, with D maybe TRBD2 (7 bases). CDR3 length: 15 amino acids. Between the trimmed V and J ends, which lost 0 bases and 3 bases, there was a span of 10 bases. CDR1 is SGHNT, CDR2 YYREEE, per germline (reference sequence).

V gene TRBV29-1 combines with J gene TRBJ1-1, with D possibly being TRBD1 (5 bases). V shed 4 bases and J shed 3 bases, with 9 bases lying between them. The CDR3 is 12 amino acids. The germline CDR1 and CDR2 sequences are SQVTM and ANQGSEA. The CDR3 sequence: CSVGRGYTEAFF. The CDR3 bases are TGCAGCGTTGGGAGGGGATACACTGAAGCTTTCTTT.

The rearrangement joins TRBV3-1 (or the pseudogene TRBV3-2) to TRBJ1-5; D is unclear. Germline V gene lookup returns CDR1 LGHDT and CDR2 YNNKEL (reference sequence). V was clipped by 4 bases and J by 7 bases, with 17 bases between them. The CDR3 length is 15 residues. The CDR3: CASSPGRAQGQPQHF. The CDR3 DNA reads as TGTGCCAGCAGCCCCGGGAGGGCCCAAGGGCAGCCCCAGCATTTT.

This chain joins TRBV2 and TRBJ2-5; the match to TRBD1 covers 12 bases. Germline loops: CDR1 SNHLY, CDR2 FYNNEI. There are 15 residues in the CDR3. V trimming: 10 bases; J trimming: 4 bases; junction bases outside the gene matches: 10. The CDR3: CAILLGTGGRETQYF. In DNA, the CDR3 is TGTGCCATCCTCCTTGGGACAGGGGGCAGAGAGACCCAGTACTTC.

This chain connects TRBV28 to TRBJ2-1, with unresolved D. Germline CDR1 MDHEN, CDR2 SYDVKM. Trimming left V 1 base short and J 0 bases short, with 7 bases between. CDR3 length equals 15 residues. The CDR3 bases are TGTGCCAGCAGTTTATCGCGGAGCTCCTACAATGAGCAGTTCTTC. Translated: CASSLSRSSYNEQFF. Variable domain in full (rest from reference TRBV28 and TRBJ2-1): DVKVTQSSRYLVKRTGEKVFLECVQDMDHENMFWYRQDPGLGLRLIYFSYDVKMKEKGDIPEGYSVSREKKERFSLILESASTNQTSMYLCASSLSRSSYNEQFFGPGTRLTVL.

V usage is TRBV6-5 and J usage is TRBJ1-4; tentatively, D is TRBD1 (6 bases). The CDR3 consists of 14 residues. V was pared by 6 bases and J by 7 bases, with 15 bases between. Germline V gene data show CDR1 as MNHEY and CDR2 as SVGAGI. The DNA for the CDR3 is TGTGCCAGCAGACCGAGGGGGGGCTTTGAAAAACTGTTTTTT. As protein: CASRPRGGFEKLFF.

The chain joins TRBV6-1 to TRBJ2-7, with D possibly TRBD1 on 6 matching bases. There are 13 residues in the CDR3. CDR1 MNHNS and CDR2 SASEGT come from the germline V gene. Trimming pared 5 bases from V and 3 bases from J, leaving 11 bases between. CDR3 residues: CASSLLQGYEQYF. The CDR3, as DNA: TGTGCCAGCAGTTTATTACAGGGCTACGAGCAGTACTTC.

With regard to this clone: The junction shows a germline mismatch at one end, possibly a read error. V usage is TRBV6-2 or TRBV6-3 and J usage is TRBJ2-7, with D uncertain. From germline, CDR1 is MNHEY and CDR2 SVGEGT. This CDR3 has 17 residues. The CDR3 DNA sequence: TGTGCCAGCAGTTATCTCGTAGCCGTCGGAGTCTCCGACGAGCAGTACTTC. This encodes CASSYLVAVGVSDEQYF.

V is TRBV9 and J is TRBJ2-2, with 11 bases identical to TRBD2. Germline assignment: CDR1 SGDLS and CDR2 YYNGEE. This CDR3 is built from 16 residues. After removal of 1 base from V and 6 bases from J, the junction contained 5 bases not matched to a gene. Here the CDR3 DNA reads TGTGCCAGCAGCGTATGGCTAGCGGGGGGCCCCGGGGAGCTGTTTTTT. The encoded protein is CASSVWLAGGPGELFF.